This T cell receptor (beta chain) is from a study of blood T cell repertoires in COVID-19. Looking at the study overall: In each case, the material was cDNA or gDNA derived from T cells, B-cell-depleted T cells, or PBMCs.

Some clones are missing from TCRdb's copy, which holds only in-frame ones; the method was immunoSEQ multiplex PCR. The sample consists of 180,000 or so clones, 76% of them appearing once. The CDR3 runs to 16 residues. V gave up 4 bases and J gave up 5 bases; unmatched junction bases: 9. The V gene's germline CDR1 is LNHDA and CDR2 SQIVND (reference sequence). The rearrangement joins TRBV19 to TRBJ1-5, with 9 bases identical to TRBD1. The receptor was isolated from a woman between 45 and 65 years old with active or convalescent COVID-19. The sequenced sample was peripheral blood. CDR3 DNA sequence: TGTGCCAGTAGTAGGGTACAGGGGGCTATGGATCAGCCCCAGCATTTT. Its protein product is CASSRVQGAMDQPQHF. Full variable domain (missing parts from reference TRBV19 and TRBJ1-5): DGGITQSPKYLFRKEGQNVTLSCEQNLNHDAMYWYRQDPGQGLRLIYYSQIVNDFQKGDIAEGYSVSREKKESFPLTVTSAQKNPTAFYLCASSRVQGAMDQPQHFGDGTRLSIL.